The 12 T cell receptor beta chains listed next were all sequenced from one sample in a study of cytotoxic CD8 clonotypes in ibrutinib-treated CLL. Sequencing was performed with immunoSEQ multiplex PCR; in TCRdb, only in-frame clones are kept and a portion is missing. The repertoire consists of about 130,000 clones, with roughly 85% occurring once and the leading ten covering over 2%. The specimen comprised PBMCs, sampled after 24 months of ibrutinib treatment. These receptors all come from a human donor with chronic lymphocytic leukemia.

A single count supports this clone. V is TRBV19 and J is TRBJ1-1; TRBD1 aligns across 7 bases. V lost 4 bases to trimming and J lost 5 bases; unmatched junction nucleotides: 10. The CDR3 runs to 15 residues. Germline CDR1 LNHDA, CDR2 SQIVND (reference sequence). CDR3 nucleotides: TGTGCCAGTAGTACCCAGACAGGGCTTCGAACTGAAGCTTTCTTT. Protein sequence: CASSTQTGLRTEAFF.

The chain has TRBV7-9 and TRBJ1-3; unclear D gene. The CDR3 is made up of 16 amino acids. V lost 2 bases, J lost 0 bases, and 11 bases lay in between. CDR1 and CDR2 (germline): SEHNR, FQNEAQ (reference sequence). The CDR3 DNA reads TGTGCCAGCAGCTTAATCGGGCTCAACTCTGGAAACACCATATATTTT. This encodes CASSLIGLNSGNTIYF.

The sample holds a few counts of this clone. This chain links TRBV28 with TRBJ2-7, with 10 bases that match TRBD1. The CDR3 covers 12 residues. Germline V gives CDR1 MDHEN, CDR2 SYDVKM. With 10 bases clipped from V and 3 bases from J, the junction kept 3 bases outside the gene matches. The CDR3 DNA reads TGTGCCACGGGGGACAGGGGCTACGAGCAGTACTTC. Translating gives CATGDRGYEQYF.

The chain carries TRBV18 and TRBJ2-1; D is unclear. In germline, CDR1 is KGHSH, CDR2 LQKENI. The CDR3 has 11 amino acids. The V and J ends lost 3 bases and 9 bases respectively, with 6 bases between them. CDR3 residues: CASSPGSEQFF. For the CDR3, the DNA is TGTGCCAGCTCACCCGGGTCTGAGCAGTTCTTC.

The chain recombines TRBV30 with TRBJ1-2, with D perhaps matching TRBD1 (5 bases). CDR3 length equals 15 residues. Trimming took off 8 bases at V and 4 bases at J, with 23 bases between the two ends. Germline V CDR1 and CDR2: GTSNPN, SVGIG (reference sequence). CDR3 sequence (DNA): TGTGCCGACTGGGGGGGTCAAGTTCCGAGCTATGGCTACACCTTC. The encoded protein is CADWGGQVPSYGYTF.

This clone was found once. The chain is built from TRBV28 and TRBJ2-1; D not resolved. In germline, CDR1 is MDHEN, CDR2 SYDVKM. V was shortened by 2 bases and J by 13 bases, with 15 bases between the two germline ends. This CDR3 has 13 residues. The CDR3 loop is CASSLGLEGFQFF. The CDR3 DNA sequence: TGTGCCAGCAGTTTAGGTTTGGAAGGGTTCCAGTTCTTC.

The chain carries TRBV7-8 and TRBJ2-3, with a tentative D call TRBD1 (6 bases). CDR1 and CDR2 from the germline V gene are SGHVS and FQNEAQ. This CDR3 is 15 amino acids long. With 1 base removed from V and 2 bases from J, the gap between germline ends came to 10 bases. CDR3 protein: CASSLGQAITDTQYF. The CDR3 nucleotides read TGTGCCAGCAGCTTAGGACAGGCGATCACAGATACGCAGTATTTT.

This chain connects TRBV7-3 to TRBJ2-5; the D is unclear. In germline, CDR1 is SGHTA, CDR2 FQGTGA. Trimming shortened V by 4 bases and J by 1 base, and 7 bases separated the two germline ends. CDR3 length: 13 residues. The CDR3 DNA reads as TGTGCCAGCAGCTCCCAGTTCCAAGAGACCCAGTACTTC. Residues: CASSSQFQETQYF.

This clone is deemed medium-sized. The CDR3 bases are TGTGCCAGCAGCTTGGAACAGAGATACGAGCAGTACTTC. It codes for CASSLEQRYEQYF. V gene TRBV5-6 combines with J gene TRBJ2-7; no reliable D call. Per germline, CDR1 SGHDT and CDR2 YYEEEE. The CDR3 spans 13 residues. V lost 0 bases to trimming and J lost 4 bases, with 8 bases between them.

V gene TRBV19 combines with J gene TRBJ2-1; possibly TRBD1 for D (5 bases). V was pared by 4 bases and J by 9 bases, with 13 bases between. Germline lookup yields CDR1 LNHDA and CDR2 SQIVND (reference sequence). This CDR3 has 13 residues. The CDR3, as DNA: TGTGCCAGTAGTACCCAGGGTATAGGTGAGCAGTTCTTC. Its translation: CASSTQGIGEQFF.

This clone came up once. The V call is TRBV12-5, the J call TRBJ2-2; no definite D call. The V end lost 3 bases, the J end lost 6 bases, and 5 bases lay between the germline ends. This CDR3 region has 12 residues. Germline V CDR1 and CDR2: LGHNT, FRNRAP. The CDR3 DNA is TGTGCTAGTGGTTTCGGTCCCGGGGAGCTGTTTTTT. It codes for CASGFGPGELFF.

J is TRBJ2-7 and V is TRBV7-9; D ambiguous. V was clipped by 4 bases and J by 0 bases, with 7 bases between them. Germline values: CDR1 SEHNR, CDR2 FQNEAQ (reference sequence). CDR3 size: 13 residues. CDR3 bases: TGTGCCAGCAGCTGGCTTCCCTCCTACGAGCAGTACTTC. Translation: CASSWLPSYEQYF.